Shown below are 29 T cell receptor beta chains from a single sample sequenced in a study of CD8 T cells in ankylosing spondylitis. Using its own MiXCR run on the 5' RACE reads, TCRdb lists one record per CDR3 protein. This table holds tens of thousands of distinct CDR3 sequences, approximately 11% found once. Material for sequencing was blood, either unsorted or a sorted T cell fraction (not recorded which). The source of these receptors is a male donor with ankylosing spondylitis or in good health (not recorded which).

The table lists this clonotype with a few counts. V is TRBV7-8 and J is TRBJ2-2; the D call may be TRBD1 or TRBD2 (5 bases each). Germline CDR1 SGHVS, CDR2 FQNEAQ. This CDR3 spans 17 amino acids. Trimming took 5 bases from V and 5 from J, leaving 21 bases between them. The chain's CDR3 is CASSPAQNRRVTGELFF. CDR3 in DNA: TGTGCCAGCAGCCCCGCTCAAAACAGGCGGGTAACCGGGGAGCTGTTTTTT.

This clonotype was counted only a few times. The chain carries TRBV12-3 or TRBV12-4 and TRBJ1-5; D gene ambiguous. V was clipped by 6 bases and J by 1 base, with 7 bases between them. The length of the CDR3 is 13 residues. In DNA form, the CDR3 reads TGTGCCAGCAGAGAGGGAAGCAATCAGCCCCAGCATTTT. This translates into CASREGSNQPQHF.

At least ten counts were recorded for this clonotype. The chain carries TRBV2 and TRBJ1-5; 10 nucleotides align to TRBD1. The CDR3 covers 13 residues. The J segment lost 7 bases and the V segment lost 4 bases, leaving 1 base of the junction unmatched. Germline CDR1 is SNHLY and CDR2 is FYNNEI. This CDR3 is CASSVDRGQPQHF. The CDR3 DNA sequence: TGTGCCAGCAGTGTGGACAGGGGGCAGCCCCAGCATTTT.

This clonotype was counted at least ten times. The genes are TRBV12-3 or TRBV12-4 and TRBJ2-5, with 9 bases identical to TRBD1. The CDR3 extends over 15 amino acids. V shed 7 bases and J 5 bases; nucleotides not matched to a gene: 11. CDR3 bases: TGTGCCAGCACCCCGGGACAGGGAAGGGAGGAGACCCAGTACTTC. It is translated as CASTPGQGREETQYF.

The chain carries TRBV5-1 and TRBJ2-1, with D tentatively TRBD1 (6 bases). Germline V CDR1 and CDR2: SGHRS, YFSETQ. The CDR3 spans 17 residues. V was cut by 4 bases and J by 0 bases, with 17 bases left in between. For the CDR3, the DNA is TGCGCCAGCAGCCAGGGGTTAGGGGGAAGCTCCTACAATGAGCAGTTCTTC. Its translation: CASSQGLGGSSYNEQFF. The full variable domain, with the rest looked up from reference TRBV5-1 and TRBJ2-1, is KAGVTQTPRYLIKTRGQQVTLSCSPISGHRSVSWYQQTPGQGLQFLFEYFSETQRNKGNFPGRFSGRQFSNSRSEMNVSTLELGDSALYLCASSQGLGGSSYNEQFFGPGTRLTVL.

This clonotype was observed at least ten times. The V call is TRBV12-3 or TRBV12-4, the J call TRBJ2-6, with D perhaps TRBD1 or TRBD2 (6 bases each). V lost 3 bases, J lost 1 base, and 13 bases lay in between. This CDR3 has 17 amino acids. CDR3 protein: CASSFRGLRSGANVLTF. The CDR3 region has the DNA TGTGCCAGCAGTTTCCGGGGGCTCAGGTCTGGGGCCAACGTCCTGACTTTC.

This clonotype turned up a few times. This chain links TRBV6-2 or TRBV6-3 with TRBJ2-3; 12 nucleotides align to TRBD2. Losses at the gene ends were 4 bases for V and 0 bases for J; bases not matched to a gene: 14. Germline V CDR1 and CDR2: MNHEY, SVGEGT. The CDR3 loop spans 20 amino acids. CDR3 sequence (DNA): TGTGCCAGCAGTTCGACCTGGCTAGCGGGGGGGAAAACTAGCACAGATACGCAGTATTTT. Encoded protein: CASSSTWLAGGKTSTDTQYF.

At least ten counts were recorded for this clonotype. V usage is TRBV12-3 or TRBV12-4 and J usage is TRBJ2-1, with 7 bases aligning to TRBD2. V shed 6 bases and J 7 bases; nucleotides not matched to a gene: 9. The CDR3 sequence is 14 residues long. CDR3 nucleotides: TGTGCCAGCAGGGGGGGGACCCCTGGGAATGAGCAGTTCTTC. Amino acid sequence: CASRGGTPGNEQFF.

This clonotype was observed many times. The chain is built from TRBV20-1 and TRBJ2-5; D unclear. There are 13 residues in the CDR3. The germline CDR1 and CDR2 sequences are DFQATT and SNEGSKA (reference sequence). V was cut by 1 base and J by 5 bases, with 11 bases left in between. For the CDR3, the DNA is TGCAGTGCTAGAGGTCTAGTCACCGAGACCCAGTACTTC. It is translated as CSARGLVTETQYF.

This clonotype was recorded many times. V is TRBV12-3 or TRBV12-4 and J is TRBJ1-5; D is uncertain. This CDR3 is 16 amino acids long. V lost 2 bases and J lost 4, with 15 bases in between. The CDR3, as DNA: TGTGCCAGCAGTTTATACCGGGGTCAGAGTAATCAGCCCCAGCATTTT. Protein sequence: CASSLYRGQSNQPQHF.

This clonotype has a count of ten or more. The chain joins TRBV3-1 to TRBJ2-7, with D possibly matching TRBD2 (5 bases). Germline V gene sequence: CDR1 LGHDT, CDR2 YNNKEL (reference sequence). V lost 4 bases, J lost 2 bases, and 12 bases lay in between. This CDR3 comprises 14 residues. CDR3: CASSPGGLTYEQYF. The CDR3 DNA sequence: TGTGCCAGCAGCCCGGGCGGGCTTACCTACGAGCAGTACTTC.

This clonotype was observed many times. CDR3 sequence (DNA): TGTGCCAGCAGCTTGATGTCCGCGGGGCTTGTGTCGGGTAATGAGCAGTTCTTC. Translation gives CASSLMSAGLVSGNEQFF. This chain connects TRBV5-5 to TRBJ2-1; tentative D call: TRBD2 (6 bases). The germline V gene has CDR1 SGHKS and CDR2 YYEKEE (reference sequence). The CDR3 has 18 residues. The germline V and J ends were trimmed by 1 base and 7 bases, with 24 bases remaining between them.

This clonotype was counted only a few times. The chain recombines TRBV12-3 or TRBV12-4 with TRBJ1-1; D remains ambiguous. CDR3 size: 13 residues. V dropped 3 bases and J dropped 5 bases, with 10 bases sitting between them. The chain's CDR3 is CASSFDGYTEAFF. In DNA, the CDR3 is TGTGCCAGCAGTTTTGATGGGTATACTGAAGCTTTCTTT.

The table lists this clonotype with many counts. This chain joins TRBV6-2 or TRBV6-3 and TRBJ1-1; weak D call: TRBD1 (5 bases). Per germline, CDR1 MNHEY and CDR2 SVGEGT. The CDR3 loop spans 16 amino acids. V lost 5 bases and J lost 1, with 17 bases in between. CDR3 DNA sequence: TGTGCCAGCAGTAAAAAGAAGACAGTGAGGAACACTGAAGCTTTCTTT. Residues: CASSKKKTVRNTEAFF.

Comments on this clonotype: A much larger clone sits a single nucleotide away, making a read error possible. V gene TRBV12-3 or TRBV12-4 combines with J gene TRBJ2-3, with TRBD2 matching over 12 bases. There are 12 residues in the CDR3. The junction had 5 bases not matched to a gene; V was cut back by 5 bases and J by 14 bases. The CDR3 protein is CASSTGLAGTYF. CDR3 DNA: TGTGCCAGCAGTACCGGACTAGCGGGGACGTATTTT.

This sequence joins TRBV5-1 and TRBJ1-2; unclear D gene. The CDR3 covers 14 residues. V dropped 1 base and J dropped 1 base, with 8 bases sitting between them. Per germline, CDR1 SGHRS and CDR2 YFSETQ. The CDR3 DNA sequence: TGCGCCAGCAGCTTGCGGTATGGTAACTATGGCTACACCTTC. It codes for CASSLRYGNYGYTF. Drawing the rest from reference TRBV5-1 and TRBJ1-2, the complete variable domain is KAGVTQTPRYLIKTRGQQVTLSCSPISGHRSVSWYQQTPGQGLQFLFEYFSETQRNKGNFPGRFSGRQFSNSRSEMNVSTLELGDSALYLCASSLRYGNYGYTFGSGTRLTVV.

The chain carries TRBV5-1 and TRBJ2-3; 8 nucleotides align to TRBD2. The germline V gene has CDR1 SGHRS and CDR2 YFSETQ. CDR3 size: 16 residues. V trimming: 0 bases; J trimming: 1 base; junction bases outside the gene matches: 4. CDR3: CASSLAARGGTDTQYF. The CDR3 DNA follows: TGCGCCAGCAGCTTGGCCGCGCGGGGGGGCACAGATACGCAGTATTTT.

V is TRBV20-1 and J is TRBJ1-2; 9 nucleotides agree with TRBD1. J lost 5 bases, V lost 6 bases, and 10 bases had no gene match. The CDR3 extends over 14 amino acids. Germline-derived CDR1 and CDR2 are DFQATT and SNEGSKA (reference sequence). CDR3 sequence (DNA): TGCAGTGCGAGCCGGGACAGGGACTCTTATGGCTACACCTTC. It translates to CSASRDRDSYGYTF.

The rearrangement joins TRBV29-1 to TRBJ2-5; D gene unclear. V gave up 0 bases and J gave up 5 bases, with 13 bases separating them. The germline V gene encodes CDR1 SQVTM and CDR2 ANQGSEA. The CDR3 has 14 amino acids. The CDR3 spells CSVEDRKGPETQYF. For the CDR3, the DNA is TGCAGCGTTGAAGATCGAAAAGGCCCGGAGACCCAGTACTTC.

J is TRBJ2-1 and V is TRBV7-9; a possible D gene is TRBD1 (7 bases). V was trimmed by 0 bases and J by 7 bases, leaving 16 bases between them. This CDR3 has 16 amino acids. CDR1 and CDR2 (germline): SEHNR, FQNEAQ (reference sequence). CDR3 coding DNA: TGTGCCAGCAGCTTAGCGTTGGCAGGGGGGACTAATGAGCAGTTCTTC. Its protein product is CASSLALAGGTNEQFF.

For this clonotype: This may be a read error: a much more frequent sequence differs by one nucleotide. The chain employs TRBV20-1 and TRBJ2-3; D ambiguous. Germline-derived CDR1 and CDR2 are DFQATT and SNEGSKA (reference sequence). V was pared by 6 bases and J by 3 bases, with 16 bases between. The CDR3 has 14 residues. CDR3 region: CSAAEQRLTDTQYF. The CDR3 DNA follows: TGCAGTGCGGCGGAACAGCGCTTAACAGATACGCAGTATTTT.

This clonotype was found many times. V and J are TRBV6-1 and TRBJ2-2; 8 bases align to TRBD2. Germline loops: CDR1 MNHNS, CDR2 SASEGT. This CDR3 region has 16 residues. The junction had 15 bases not matched to a gene; V was cut back by 10 bases and J by 5 bases. The CDR3 region has the DNA TGTGCCACCTCGCCCGGGCTAGCGGGCTTAACCGGGGAGCTGTTTTTT. The encoded protein is CATSPGLAGLTGELFF.

In its sample, this clonotype was seen many times. The chain recombines TRBV5-1 with TRBJ2-1; D gene uncertain. Trimming cost V 5 bases and J 2 bases, with 14 bases left between them. Germline V gives CDR1 SGHRS, CDR2 YFSETQ. The CDR3 contains 15 residues. Here the CDR3 reads CASSFTDGAYNEQFF. CDR3 nucleotide sequence: TGCGCCAGCAGTTTCACGGACGGAGCCTACAATGAGCAGTTCTTC. Full variable domain (missing parts from reference TRBV5-1 and TRBJ2-1): KAGVTQTPRYLIKTRGQQVTLSCSPISGHRSVSWYQQTPGQGLQFLFEYFSETQRNKGNFPGRFSGRQFSNSRSEMNVSTLELGDSALYLCASSFTDGAYNEQFFGPGTRLTVL.

This rearrangement joins TRBV5-1 to TRBJ2-3; 9 bases are shared with TRBD1. There are 15 residues in the CDR3. V was pared by 6 bases and J by 1 base, with 6 bases of the junction left unmatched. Germline CDR1 SGHRS, CDR2 YFSETQ. CDR3 nucleotides: TGCGCCAGCATGAGGGACAGGGAGGGCACAGATACGCAGTATTTT. It is translated as CASMRDREGTDTQYF. Variable domain in full (rest from reference TRBV5-1 and TRBJ2-3): KAGVTQTPRYLIKTRGQQVTLSCSPISGHRSVSWYQQTPGQGLQFLFEYFSETQRNKGNFPGRFSGRQFSNSRSEMNVSTLELGDSALYLCASMRDREGTDTQYFGPGTRLTVL.

This clonotype was observed at least ten times. The DNA for the CDR3 is TGTGCCAGCAGCCGGGACAGGGGCCGGGGGTCCCTCAATCAGCCCCAGCATTTT. It codes for CASSRDRGRGSLNQPQHF. This chain joins TRBV12-3 or TRBV12-4 and TRBJ1-5; 10 nucleotides align to TRBD1. The CDR3 runs to 18 residues. The trim removed 6 bases at V and 3 bases at J, leaving 14 bases unmatched.

This clonotype was seen at least ten times. The gene calls are TRBV5-1 and TRBJ2-5; 7 positions match TRBD1. Germline trimming cut 1 base from V and 0 bases from J; bases unmatched to any gene: 3. Looked up from germline, CDR1 is SGHRS and CDR2 is YFSETQ. This CDR3 region has 15 residues. The CDR3 spells CASSLTGVNQETQYF. Written as DNA, the CDR3 is TGCGCCAGCAGCTTGACAGGGGTTAACCAAGAGACCCAGTACTTC.

This clonotype was detected a few times. The chain carries TRBV13 and TRBJ2-2, with TRBD1 matching over 9 bases. J gave up 0 bases and V 0 bases, and 2 bases lay outside the gene matches. The germline gives CDR1 PRHDT, CDR2 FYEKMQ (reference sequence). This CDR3 comprises 17 residues. In nucleotides, the CDR3 is TGTGCCAGCAGCTTAGGGGGACAGGGCACGAACACCGGGGAGCTGTTTTTT. Its protein product is CASSLGGQGTNTGELFF.

In this sample, this clonotype turned up many times. V and J are TRBV24-1 and TRBJ2-2, with D maybe TRBD1 (5 bases). Germline values: CDR1 KGHDR, CDR2 SFDVKD. Trimming took 4 bases from V and 3 from J, leaving 8 bases between them. The CDR3 totals 14 residues. This chain's CDR3 is CATSDPRDTGELFF. Written as DNA, the CDR3 is TGTGCCACCAGTGACCCCAGGGACACCGGGGAGCTGTTTTTT.

This rearrangement joins TRBV30 to TRBJ2-7; the D gene could be TRBD1 or TRBD2 (6 bases each). The V gene lost 4 bases and the J gene lost 1 base, with 11 bases spanning the gap. Germline CDR1 is GTSNPN and CDR2 is SVGIG (reference sequence). There are 13 residues in the CDR3. DNA of the CDR3: TGTGCCTGGATGGGGGGCCAATCCTACGAGCAGTACTTC. Its protein is CAWMGGQSYEQYF. The full variable domain, its missing parts supplied by reference TRBV30 and TRBJ2-7, is SQTIHQWPATLVQPVGSPLSLECTVEGTSNPNLYWYRQAAGRGLQLLFYSVGIGQISSEVPQNLSASRPQDRQFILSSKKLLLSDSGFYLCAWMGGQSYEQYFGPGTRLTVT.